A single sample gave rise to the 2 T cell receptor beta chains below, sequenced in a study of T-cell reconstitution after alpha-beta-depleted transplantation in children. A TCRbeta library incorporating unique molecular identifiers was prepared. In TCRdb, the PCR reads were re-called with MiXCR into one record per CDR3 protein. Found here are roughly 610,000 distinct CDR3 sequences, 8% to 11% of them singletons; the top ten hold approximately 4.1%. Sample: PBMCs from the stem cell graft donor, taken from the stem cell graft. These receptors were taken from a human donor who donated a stem cell graft to a child with acute myeloid leukemia.

The genes are TRBV9 and TRBJ2-2, with 14 nucleotides matching TRBD2. The junction had 8 bases not matched to a gene; V was cut back by 3 bases and J by 1 base. The CDR3 spans 19 residues. Germline loops: CDR1 SGDLS, CDR2 YYNGEE. The CDR3 spells CASSALIGLAGGNTGELFF. The CDR3 DNA reads TGTGCCAGCAGCGCCCTTATAGGACTAGCGGGAGGGAACACCGGGGAGCTGTTTTTT.

This CDR3 is CASRPYQPQHF. CDR3 coding DNA: TGTGCCAGCAGGCCGTATCAGCCCCAGCATTTT. J is TRBJ1-5 and V is TRBV6-2 or TRBV6-3; no definite D call. CDR1 is MNHEY and CDR2 is SVGEGT in the germline V gene. Trimming shortened V by 6 bases and J by 5 bases, and 5 bases separated the two germline ends. The CDR3 is 11 amino acids.